The 3 T cell receptor beta chains in this list originate from one sample, sequenced in a study of PD-L1 blockade in urothelial cancer. Indicated time point: pretreatment peripheral blood. Assay used: immunoSEQ multiplex PCR; TCRdb lists only in-frame clones, some missing. The data show around 57,000 clones, 80% to 90% seen once. Sequencing used PBMCs, obtained around atezolizumab (anti-PD-L1) treatment. These receptors were collected from a man between 65 and 85 years old with urothelial cancer.

The rearrangement uses TRBV11-2 and TRBJ1-1, with 7 positions matching TRBD1. Trimming cost V 4 bases and J 10 bases; bases outside gene matches: 6. Germline loops: CDR1 SGHAT, CDR2 FQNNGV. The CDR3 covers 12 residues. The CDR3 DNA is TGTGCCAGCAGCTCTGGGACAGAGGGAGCTTTCTTT. Its translation is CASSSGTEGAFF.

The chain joins TRBV28 to TRBJ2-5; possible D gene TRBD2, 6 bases. Trimming took off 3 bases at V and 4 bases at J, with 21 bases between the two ends. Germline loops: CDR1 MDHEN, CDR2 SYDVKM. This CDR3 region has 17 residues. CDR3 residues: CASSFGSSGGVGETQYF. The CDR3 DNA reads TGTGCCAGCAGTTTCGGTAGTAGTGGAGGGGTCGGAGAGACCCAGTACTTC.

The chain joins TRBV7-2 to TRBJ1-2, with a tentative D call TRBD1 (6 bases). Germline CDR1 and CDR2: SGHTA and FQGNSA. The CDR3 runs to 17 residues. Between the trimmed V and J ends, which lost 5 bases and 4 bases, there was a span of 23 bases. For the CDR3, the DNA is TGTGCCAGCAGCCCGTCGAAAGGGGGGGCCTCTTTCTATGGCTACACCTTC. Protein sequence: CASSPSKGGASFYGYTF.